This T cell receptor beta chain was profiled in a study of control samples from healthy donors and cancer patients. The CDR3 runs 15 residues. Germline CDR1 SGDLS, CDR2 YYNGEE. Trimming removed 0 bases from V and 5 bases from J, with 14 bases in between. The assay was immunoSEQ multiplex PCR, and TCRdb's table has in-frame clones only and misses some. The sample lists 100,000 to 150,000 clones; over 80% were seen once. Input material: blood. The TCR comes from a woman between 50 and 59 years old in good health. This rearrangement joins TRBV9 to TRBJ1-2; D is ambiguous. The CDR3 is CASSVGALHAYGYTF. CDR3 bases: TGTGCCAGCAGCGTAGGGGCTCTTCACGCATATGGCTACACCTTC.